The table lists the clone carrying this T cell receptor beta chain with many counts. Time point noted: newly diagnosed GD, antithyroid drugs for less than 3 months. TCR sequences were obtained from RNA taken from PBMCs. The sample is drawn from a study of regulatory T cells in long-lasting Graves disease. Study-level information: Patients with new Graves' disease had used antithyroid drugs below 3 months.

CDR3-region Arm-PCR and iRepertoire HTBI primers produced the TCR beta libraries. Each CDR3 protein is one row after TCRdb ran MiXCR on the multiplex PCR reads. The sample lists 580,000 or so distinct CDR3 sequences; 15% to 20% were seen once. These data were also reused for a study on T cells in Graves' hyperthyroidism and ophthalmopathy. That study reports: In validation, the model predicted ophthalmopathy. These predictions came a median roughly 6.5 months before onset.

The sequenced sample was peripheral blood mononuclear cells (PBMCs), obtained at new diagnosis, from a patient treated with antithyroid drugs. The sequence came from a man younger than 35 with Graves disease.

The CDR3 DNA is TGTGCCAGCAGCTTGTCGAGCGAGGGAACCCAGTACTTC. The encoded protein is CASSLSSEGTQYF. The gene calls are TRBV5-8 and TRBJ2-5; tentatively, D is TRBD2 (5 bases). Germline CDR1 is SGHTS and CDR2 is YDEGEE. The CDR3 is 13 residues long. The germline V and J ends were trimmed by 1 base and 8 bases, with 12 bases remaining between them.